Here is one T cell receptor beta chain with its context. Its antigen is unidentified. Germline CDR1 is PRHDT and CDR2 is FYEKMQ (reference sequence). The V gene lost 2 bases and the J gene lost 6 bases, with 16 bases spanning the gap. There are 16 residues in the CDR3. The data belong to a study of CD8 T cells in ankylosing spondylitis. The study, taken as a whole, reports: Disease-associated clonotypes exhibited CD8+ identity and were relatively infrequent in peripheral blood. Previous work reported some of these motif variants in the synovial fluid and blood of reactive arthritis.

Libraries of TCR beta came from quantitative 5'-RACE with molecular barcodes. TCRdb re-analysed the 5' RACE reads in MiXCR, keeping a single row per CDR3 protein. The sample yields 100,000 to 150,000 distinct CDR3 sequences, roughly 15% seen once. The specimen was blood, either unsorted or a sorted T cell fraction (not recorded which). The clonotype comes from a female donor with ankylosing spondylitis or in good health (not recorded which). The chain recombines TRBV13 with TRBJ1-4; D is perhaps TRBD1 (5 bases). The DNA for the CDR3 is TGTGCCAGCAGCTTATTGGGGCCGGAAGGATATGAAAAACTGTTTTTT. Its protein is CASSLLGPEGYEKLFF.